Listed below are T cell receptor beta chains from one sample, sequenced in a study of T cell repertoires and HLA-DP antigens. Using immunoSEQ multiplex PCR, the repertoire was profiled, and TCRdb retains in-frame clones only, with some absent. The sample includes about 73,000 clones, about 80% seen only once; the top ten take roughly 1.4%. No antigens are known for them. The sample comprised CD4+ T cells from PBMCs. All receptors come from a man aged 55 to 70 in good health and CMV-seronegative. Both conserved end residues are part of each CDR3. D genes are given only for firm matches. The size entry is marked missing in some rows and otherwise reads once, few, many or a size class.

TRBV6-6	TRBJ1-2	-	TRBD1	CASSYSGQAAGYTF	TGTGCCAGCAGTTACTCCGGACAGGCAGCTGGCTACACCTTC
TRBV19	TRBJ1-1	-	-	CASSPETGNTEAFF	TGTGCCAGTAGTCCTGAAACGGGGAACACTGAAGCTTTCTTT
TRBV6-6	TRBJ2-5	-	TRBD2	CASRPSGSQETQYF	TGTGCCAGCAGACCTAGCGGGAGCCAAGAGACCCAGTACTTC
TRBV6-1	TRBJ1-6	-	-	CASSFPNSPLHF	TGTGCCAGCAGTTTTCCGAATTCACCCCTCCACTTT
TRBV9	TRBJ2-5	-	TRBD2	CASTPGAGNQETQYF	TGTGCCAGCACCCCGGGAGCGGGGAACCAAGAGACCCAGTACTTC
TRBV15	TRBJ1-1	-	-	CATRLGAGPGAFF	TGTGCCACCCGTCTAGGGGCCGGACCGGGAGCTTTCTTT
TRBV30	TRBJ2-7	-	TRBD2	CAWSKGLAGAYEQYF	TGTGCCTGGAGTAAGGGACTAGCGGGAGCTTACGAGCAGTACTTC
TRBV27	TRBJ2-5	-	TRBD1	CASRVGTGVGETQYF	TGTGCCAGCAGGGTCGGGACAGGGGTTGGGGAGACCCAGTACTTC
TRBV29-1	TRBJ2-1	-	-	CSVGGNEQFF	TGCAGCGTTGGGGGAAATGAGCAGTTCTTC
TRBV19	TRBJ1-5	-	-	CASSASWDQPQHF	TGTGCCAGTAGTGCCTCGTGGGACCAGCCCCAGCATTTT
TRBV7-2	TRBJ2-5	few	-	CASSLWAGLESETQYF	TGTGCCAGCAGCTTATGGGCCGGGCTCGAATCGGAGACCCAGTACTTC
TRBV5-1	TRBJ2-7	-	TRBD2	CASSLAVAGVSEQYF	TGCGCCAGCAGCTTGGCCGTGGCGGGGGTCTCCGAGCAGTACTTC
TRBV5-1	TRBJ1-1	few	TRBD1	CASSWGQENTEAFF	TGCGCCAGCAGCTGGGGACAGGAGAACACTGAAGCTTTCTTT
TRBV30	TRBJ1-4	-	-	CVGQFNEKLFF	TGTGTGGGTCAGTTTAATGAAAAACTGTTTTTT
TRBV5-1	TRBJ2-5	-	TRBD1	CASSMTTGEGETQYF	TGCGCCAGCAGCATGACGACAGGGGAAGGGGAGACCCAGTACTTC
TRBV19	TRBJ1-2	-	-	CASTFGRVSGYTF	TGTGCCAGTACATTCGGCAGGGTGAGTGGCTACACCTTC
TRBV28	TRBJ2-5	-	-	CASSPPGTYETQYF	TGTGCCAGCAGTCCCCCAGGAACATACGAGACCCAGTACTTC